One sample yielded the 10 T cell receptor beta chains listed below, sequenced in a study of breast tumors, draining lymph nodes, adjacent tissues. Breast cancer patients provided tissue from their axillary draining lymph nodes. Via MiXCR, TCRdb re-called the multiplex PCR reads, giving one row per CDR3 protein. The profile shows tens of thousands of distinct CDR3 sequences, more than 25% of them singletons. The sequenced sample consisted of axillary lymph node tissue. Every receptor here comes from a female donor with breast cancer. Some clones in this sample may be carry-over from other donors' samples.

CDR3 DNA sequence: TGTGCCAGCAGTGGTGGAGGGGGATCGGTAAACACTGAAGCTTTCTTT. This sequence encodes CASSGGGGSVNTEAFF. The gene calls are TRBV2 and TRBJ1-1; TRBD1 might be the D (6 bases). V was cut by 4 bases and J by 2 bases, with 17 bases left in between. The CDR3 runs 16 residues. Germline-derived CDR1 and CDR2 are SNHLY and FYNNEI.

The chain carries TRBV15 and TRBJ1-1; no firm D call. Trimming left V 3 bases short and J 10 bases short, with 15 bases between. Germline CDR1 is LNHNV and CDR2 is YYDKDF (reference sequence). The length of the CDR3 is 13 residues. Here the CDR3 reads CATSREPELVAFF. CDR3 sequence (DNA): TGTGCCACCAGCAGGGAGCCGGAGTTGGTAGCTTTCTTT.

Details on this clonotype: Just one base apart from a much larger clone, this may be a read error. The rearrangement links TRBV5-1 to TRBJ2-7; D not certain. The CDR3 covers 13 residues. The germline gives CDR1 SGHRS, CDR2 YFSETQ. The CDR3 DNA sequence: TGCGCCAGCAGCTACACAAGGACCTACGACCAGTACTTC. Its translation is CASSYTRTYDQYF.

This clonotype showed up many times. The CDR3 region is CASSPLSVAGELFF. The CDR3 DNA sequence: TGTGCCAGCTCACCACTCTCGGTCGCCGGGGAGCTGTTTTTT. V usage is TRBV18 and J usage is TRBJ2-2; D remains ambiguous. CDR3 length equals 14 residues. Germline-derived CDR1 and CDR2 are KGHSH and LQKENI. V was trimmed by 1 base and J by 6 bases, leaving 9 bases between them. Full variable domain (rest looked up from reference TRBV18 and TRBJ2-2): NAGVMQNPRHLVRRRGQEARLRCSPMKGHSHVYWYRQLPEEGLKFMVYLQKENIIDESGMPKERFSAEFPKEGPSILRIQQVVRGDSAAYFCASSPLSVAGELFFGEGSRLTVL.

This chain uses TRBV7-2 with TRBJ2-5; perhaps TRBD1 as D (6 bases). The CDR3 has 15 residues. Germline V lookup: CDR1 SGHTA, CDR2 FQGNSA. V lost 4 bases to trimming and J lost 3 bases, with 15 bases between them. Here the CDR3 reads CASSYPQGNEETQYF. The CDR3, as DNA: TGTGCCAGCAGCTACCCCCAGGGGAATGAAGAGACCCAGTACTTC. Full variable domain (missing parts from reference TRBV7-2 and TRBJ2-5): GAGVSQSPSNKVTEKGKDVELRCDPISGHTALYWYRQSLGQGLEFLIYFQGNSAPDKSGLPSDRFSAERTGGSVSTLTIQRTQQEDSAVYLCASSYPQGNEETQYFGPGTRLLVL.

This clonotype was detected ten times or more. The rearrangement uses TRBV5-5 and TRBJ1-4, with D perhaps TRBD1 (5 bases). The CDR3 runs 15 residues. CDR1 is SGHKS, CDR2 YYEKEE, per germline (reference sequence). Trimming pared 4 bases from V and 6 bases from J, leaving 16 bases between. This CDR3 is CASSKLEGSDEKLFF. CDR3 sequence (DNA): TGTGCCAGCAGCAAGTTAGAGGGGTCGGATGAAAAACTGTTTTTT.

This clonotype appeared many times. The chain is built from TRBV5-5 and TRBJ1-2; no clear D. The germline gives CDR1 SGHKS, CDR2 YYEKEE (reference sequence). Trimming took 2 bases from V and 4 from J, leaving 12 bases between them. The CDR3 covers 14 residues. The CDR3 DNA follows: TGTGCCAGCAGCTTAAATGCCAGGATCTATGGCTACACCTTC. It yields the protein CASSLNARIYGYTF.

At least ten counts were recorded for this clonotype. CDR3 loop: CASSSGRQIYEGQYF. CDR3 DNA sequence: TGCGCCAGCAGCAGTGGGAGGCAGATCTACGAAGGGCAGTACTTC. This chain uses TRBV5-1 with TRBJ2-7; perhaps TRBD2 as D (6 bases). Germline CDR1 SGHRS, CDR2 YFSETQ. V lost 4 bases and J lost 9, with 23 bases in between. The CDR3 covers 15 residues.

As for this clonotype: A junction boundary mismatches the germline segment, possibly from a read error. V gene TRBV20-1 combines with J gene TRBJ2-6; D possibly corresponds to TRBD1 (7 bases). The CDR3 sequence is 14 residues long. Germline CDR1 and CDR2: DFQATT and SNEGSKA (reference sequence). In DNA, the CDR3 is TGCAGTGCTAGACAGGGGGGTGGGGCCACCGTCCTGGCTTTC. It encodes CSARQGGGATVLAF.

Remarks on this clonotype: This may stem from a read error, because a much larger clone lies one nucleotide away. The CDR3 sequence is CASSRDFGRGRLDTEKLFF. In DNA, the CDR3 is TGTGCCAGCAGTCGCGACTTTGGCAGGGGGCGGCTGGATACTGAAAAACTGTTTTTT. V usage is TRBV6-2 or TRBV6-3 and J usage is TRBJ1-4; 8 bases line up with TRBD1. Germline V gene lookup returns CDR1 MNHEY and CDR2 SVGEGT. The CDR3 sequence is 19 residues long. J gave up 7 bases and V 5 bases, and 21 bases lay outside the gene matches.